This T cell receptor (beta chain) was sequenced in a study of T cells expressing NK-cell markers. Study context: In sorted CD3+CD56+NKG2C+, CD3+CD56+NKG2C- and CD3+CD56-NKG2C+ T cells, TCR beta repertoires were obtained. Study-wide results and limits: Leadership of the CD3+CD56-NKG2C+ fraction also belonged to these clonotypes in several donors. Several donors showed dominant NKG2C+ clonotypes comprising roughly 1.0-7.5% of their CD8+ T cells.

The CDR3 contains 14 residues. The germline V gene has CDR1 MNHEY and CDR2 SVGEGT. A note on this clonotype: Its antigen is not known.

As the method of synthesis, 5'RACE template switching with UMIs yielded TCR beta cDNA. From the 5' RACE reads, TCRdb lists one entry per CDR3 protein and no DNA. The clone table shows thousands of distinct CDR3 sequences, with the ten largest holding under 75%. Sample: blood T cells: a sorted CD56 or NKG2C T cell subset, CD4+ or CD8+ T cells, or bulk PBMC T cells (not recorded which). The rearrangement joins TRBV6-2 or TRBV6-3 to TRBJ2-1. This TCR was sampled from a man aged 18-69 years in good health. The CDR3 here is CASSTQPGYNEQFF.